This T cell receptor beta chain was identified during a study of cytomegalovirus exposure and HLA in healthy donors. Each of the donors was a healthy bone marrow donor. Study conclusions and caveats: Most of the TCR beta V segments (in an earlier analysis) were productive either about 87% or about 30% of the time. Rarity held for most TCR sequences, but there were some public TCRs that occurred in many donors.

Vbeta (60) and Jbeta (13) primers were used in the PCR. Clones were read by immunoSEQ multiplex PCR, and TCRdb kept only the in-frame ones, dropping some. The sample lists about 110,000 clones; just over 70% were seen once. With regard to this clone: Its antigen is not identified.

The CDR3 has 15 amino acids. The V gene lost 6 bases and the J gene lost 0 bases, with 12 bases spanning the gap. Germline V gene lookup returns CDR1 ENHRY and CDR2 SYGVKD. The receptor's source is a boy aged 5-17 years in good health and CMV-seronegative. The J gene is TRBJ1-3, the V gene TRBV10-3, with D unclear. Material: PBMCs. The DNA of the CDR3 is TGTGCCATCAGGGCGACTCCAGACTCTGGAAACACCATATATTTT. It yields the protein CAIRATPDSGNTIYF.